Here is one T cell receptor (beta chain) with its context. The antigen remains unidentified. Donors were healthy HIV-negative adults without recently reported acute infections or vaccinations. Using immunoSEQ multiplex PCR, the repertoire was profiled, and TCRdb retains in-frame clones only, with some absent. The sample has about 1.5 million clones, around 97% seen once. This CDR3 contains 13 residues. V gave up 6 bases and J gave up 5 bases; unmatched junction bases: 6. Germline CDR1 is MDHEN and CDR2 is SYDVKM. The sample is drawn from a study of shared clonotypes between healthy human individuals. General observations from the study: It was observed that roughly 5.4% of naive CD4 clonotypes were shared across four donors. The sampled material consisted only of blood, and tissue repertoires are likely to differ.

This clonotype was sampled from a man aged 30 to 39 in good health. The rearrangement joins TRBV28 to TRBJ2-7; 8 bases match TRBD2. The source material was naive CD4+ T cells sorted from blood. Specified subset: CD45RA+ positively selected. CDR3 sequence: CASRNTGRDEQYF. The CDR3 DNA sequence: TGTGCCAGCAGAAATACCGGGAGGGACGAGCAGTACTTC.